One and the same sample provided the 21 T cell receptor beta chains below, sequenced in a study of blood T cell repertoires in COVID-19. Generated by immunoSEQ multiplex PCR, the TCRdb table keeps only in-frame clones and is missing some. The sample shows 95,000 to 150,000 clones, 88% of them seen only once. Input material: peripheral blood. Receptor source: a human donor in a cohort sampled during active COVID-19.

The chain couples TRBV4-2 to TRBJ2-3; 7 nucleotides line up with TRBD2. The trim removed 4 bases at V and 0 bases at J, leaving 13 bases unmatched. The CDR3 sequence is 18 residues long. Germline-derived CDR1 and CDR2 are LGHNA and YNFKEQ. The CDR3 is CASSPRTNWGGSTDTQYF. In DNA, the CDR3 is TGTGCCAGCAGCCCCCGAACTAATTGGGGGGGGAGCACAGATACGCAGTATTTT.

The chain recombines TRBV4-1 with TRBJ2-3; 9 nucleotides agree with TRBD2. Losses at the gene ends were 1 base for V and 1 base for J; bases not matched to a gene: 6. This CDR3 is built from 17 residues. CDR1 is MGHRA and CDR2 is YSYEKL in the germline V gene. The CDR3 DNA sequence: TGCGCCAGCAGCCAAGTTAGTCTAGCGGGGCGCACAGATACGCAGTATTTT. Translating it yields CASSQVSLAGRTDTQYF.

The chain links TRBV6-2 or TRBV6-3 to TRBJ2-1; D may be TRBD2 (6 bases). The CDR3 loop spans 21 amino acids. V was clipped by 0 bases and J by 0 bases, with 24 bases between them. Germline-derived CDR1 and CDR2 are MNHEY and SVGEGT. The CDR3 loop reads CASSYSTGLNSGASSYNEQFF. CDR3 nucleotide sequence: TGTGCCAGCAGTTACTCGACGGGTCTTAACTCGGGAGCGAGCTCCTACAATGAGCAGTTCTTC.

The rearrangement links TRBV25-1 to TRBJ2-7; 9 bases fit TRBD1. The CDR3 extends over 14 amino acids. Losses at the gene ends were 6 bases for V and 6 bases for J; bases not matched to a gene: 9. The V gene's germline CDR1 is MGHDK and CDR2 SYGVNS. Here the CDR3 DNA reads TGTGCCAGCAGCGAAGTACAGGGGGCGCGCGAGCAGTACTTC. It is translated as CASSEVQGAREQYF.

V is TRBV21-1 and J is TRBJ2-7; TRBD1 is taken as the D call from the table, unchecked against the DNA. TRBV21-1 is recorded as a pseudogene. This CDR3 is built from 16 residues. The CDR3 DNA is TGTGCCAGCAGCGGGAGGCCGGGACAGGGGATAATCGAGCAGTACTTC. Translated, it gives CASSGRPGQGIIEQYF.

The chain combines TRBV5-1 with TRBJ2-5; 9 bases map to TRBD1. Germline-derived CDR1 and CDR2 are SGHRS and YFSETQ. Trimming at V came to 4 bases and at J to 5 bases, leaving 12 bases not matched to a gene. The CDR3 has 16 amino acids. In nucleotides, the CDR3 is TGCGCCAGCAGCCCTGCTGGGACAGGGTTTGGGGAGACCCAGTACTTC. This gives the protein CASSPAGTGFGETQYF.

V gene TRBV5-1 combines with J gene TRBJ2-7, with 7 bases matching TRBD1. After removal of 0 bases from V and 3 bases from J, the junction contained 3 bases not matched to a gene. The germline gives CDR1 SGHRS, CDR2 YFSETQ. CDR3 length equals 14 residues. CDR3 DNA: TGCGCCAGCAGCTTGGGATGGGACAGCTACGAGCAGTACTTC. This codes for CASSLGWDSYEQYF.

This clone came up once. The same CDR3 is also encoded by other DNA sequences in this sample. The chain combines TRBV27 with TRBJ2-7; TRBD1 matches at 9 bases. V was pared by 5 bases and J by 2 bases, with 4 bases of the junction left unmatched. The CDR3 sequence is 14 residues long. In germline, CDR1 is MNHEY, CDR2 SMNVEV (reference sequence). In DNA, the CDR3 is TGTGCCAGCAGTCTGGACAGGGGTACCTACGAGCAGTACTTC. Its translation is CASSLDRGTYEQYF.

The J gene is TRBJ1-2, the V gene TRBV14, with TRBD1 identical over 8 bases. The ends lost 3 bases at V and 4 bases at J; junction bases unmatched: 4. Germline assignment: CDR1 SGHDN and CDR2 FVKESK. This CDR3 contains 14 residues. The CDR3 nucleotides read TGTGCCAGCAGCCAGAACGACAGGGGCTATGGCTACACCTTC. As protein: CASSQNDRGYGYTF.

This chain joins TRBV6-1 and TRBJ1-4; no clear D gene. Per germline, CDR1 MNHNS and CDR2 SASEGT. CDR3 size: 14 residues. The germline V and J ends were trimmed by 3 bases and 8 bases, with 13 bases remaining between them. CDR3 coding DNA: TGTGCCAGCAGTGAGTCAGTCTCCCAGGAAAAACTGTTTTTT. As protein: CASSESVSQEKLFF.

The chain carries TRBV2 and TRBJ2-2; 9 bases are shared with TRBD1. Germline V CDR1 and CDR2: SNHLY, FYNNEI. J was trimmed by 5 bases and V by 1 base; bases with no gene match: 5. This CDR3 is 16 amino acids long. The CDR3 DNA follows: TGTGCCAGCAGTGAAGGACAGGGGGGTCCTACCGGGGAGCTGTTTTTT. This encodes CASSEGQGGPTGELFF.

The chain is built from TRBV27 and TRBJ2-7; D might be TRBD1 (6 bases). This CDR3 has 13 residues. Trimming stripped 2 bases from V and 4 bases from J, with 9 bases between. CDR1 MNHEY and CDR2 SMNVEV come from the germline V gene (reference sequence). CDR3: CASSLGTKYEQYF. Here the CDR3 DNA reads TGTGCCAGCAGTTTAGGGACAAAGTACGAGCAGTACTTC.

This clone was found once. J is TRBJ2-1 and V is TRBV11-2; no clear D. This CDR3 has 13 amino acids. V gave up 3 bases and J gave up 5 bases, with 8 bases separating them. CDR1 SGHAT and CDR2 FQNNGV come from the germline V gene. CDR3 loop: CASSLGRNNEQFF. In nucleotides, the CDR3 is TGTGCCAGCAGCTTGGGCCGAAACAATGAGCAGTTCTTC.

This CDR3 is CSAVQGETQYF. CDR3 sequence (DNA): TGCAGTGCAGTACAGGGTGAGACCCAGTACTTC. The chain links TRBV20-1 to TRBJ2-5; a possible D gene is TRBD1 (6 bases). From germline, CDR1 is DFQATT and CDR2 SNEGSKA (reference sequence). Trimming left V 6 bases short and J 5 bases short, with 10 bases between. The length of the CDR3 is 11 residues.

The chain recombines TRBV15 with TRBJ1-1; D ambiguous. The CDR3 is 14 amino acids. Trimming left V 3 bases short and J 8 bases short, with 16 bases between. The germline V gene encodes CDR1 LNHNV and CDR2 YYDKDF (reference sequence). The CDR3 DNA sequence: TGTGCCACCAGCAGTTCGTCCCCCGGGAGAGAAGCTTTCTTT. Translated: CATSSSSPGREAFF. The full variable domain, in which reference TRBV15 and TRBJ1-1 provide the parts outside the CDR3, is DAMVIQNPRYQVTQFGKPVTLSCSQTLNHNVMYWYQQKSSQAPKLLFHYYDKDFNNEADTPDNFQSRRPNTSFCFLDIRSPGLGDTAMYLCATSSSSPGREAFFGQGTRLTVV.

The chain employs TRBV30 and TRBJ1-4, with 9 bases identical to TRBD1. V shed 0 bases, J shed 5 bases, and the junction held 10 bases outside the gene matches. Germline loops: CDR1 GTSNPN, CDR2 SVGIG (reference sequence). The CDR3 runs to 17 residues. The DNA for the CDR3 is TGTGCCTGGAGTGTATGGGACAGGGCCCTTAAAAATGAAAAACTGTTTTTT. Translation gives CAWSVWDRALKNEKLFF. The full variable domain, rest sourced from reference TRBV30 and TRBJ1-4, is SQTIHQWPATLVQPVGSPLSLECTVEGTSNPNLYWYRQAAGRGLQLLFYSVGIGQISSEVPQNLSASRPQDRQFILSSKKLLLSDSGFYLCAWSVWDRALKNEKLFFGSGTQLSVL.

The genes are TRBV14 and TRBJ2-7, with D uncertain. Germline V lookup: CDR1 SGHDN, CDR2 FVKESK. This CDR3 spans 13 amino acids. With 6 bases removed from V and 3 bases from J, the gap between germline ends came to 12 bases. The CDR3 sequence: CASSPPNSYEQYF. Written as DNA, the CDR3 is TGTGCCAGCAGTCCCCCCAATAGCTACGAGCAGTACTTC.

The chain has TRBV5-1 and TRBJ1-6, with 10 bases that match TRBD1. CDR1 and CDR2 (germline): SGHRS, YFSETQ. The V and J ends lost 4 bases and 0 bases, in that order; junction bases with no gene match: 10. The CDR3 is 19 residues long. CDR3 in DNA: TGCGCCAGCAGCCCGTCGGGACAGGGGAGAGTCTCCTATAATTCACCCCTCCACTTT. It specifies CASSPSGQGRVSYNSPLHF.

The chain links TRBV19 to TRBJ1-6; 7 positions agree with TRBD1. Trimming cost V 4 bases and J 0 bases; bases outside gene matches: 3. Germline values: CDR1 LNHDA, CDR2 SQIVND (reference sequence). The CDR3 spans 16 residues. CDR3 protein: CASSRAGGSYNSPLHF. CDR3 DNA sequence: TGTGCCAGTAGTAGGGCAGGGGGCTCCTATAATTCACCCCTCCACTTT.

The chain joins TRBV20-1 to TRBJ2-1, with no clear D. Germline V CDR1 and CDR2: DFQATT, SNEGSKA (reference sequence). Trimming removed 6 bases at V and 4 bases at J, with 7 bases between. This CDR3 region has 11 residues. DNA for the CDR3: TGCAGTGCCCCCGGGTACAATGAGCAGTTCTTC. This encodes CSAPGYNEQFF.

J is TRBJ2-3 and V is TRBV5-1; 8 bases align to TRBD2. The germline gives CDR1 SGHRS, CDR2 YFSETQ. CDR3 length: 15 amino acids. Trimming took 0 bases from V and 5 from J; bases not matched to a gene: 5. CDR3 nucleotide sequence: TGCGCCAGCAGCTTGGTCGGGGGGGCAATAGATACGCAGTATTTT. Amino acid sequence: CASSLVGGAIDTQYF.